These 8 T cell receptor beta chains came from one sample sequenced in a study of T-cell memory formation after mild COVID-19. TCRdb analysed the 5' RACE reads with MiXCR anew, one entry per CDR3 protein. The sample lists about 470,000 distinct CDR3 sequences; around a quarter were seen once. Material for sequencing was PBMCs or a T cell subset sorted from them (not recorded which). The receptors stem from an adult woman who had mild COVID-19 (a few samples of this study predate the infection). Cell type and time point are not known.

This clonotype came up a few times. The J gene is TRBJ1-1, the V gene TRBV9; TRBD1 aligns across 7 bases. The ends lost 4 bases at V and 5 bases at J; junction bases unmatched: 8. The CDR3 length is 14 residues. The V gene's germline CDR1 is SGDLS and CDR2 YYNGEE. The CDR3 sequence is CASSSGQSPTEAFF. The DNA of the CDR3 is TGTGCCAGCAGCTCGGGACAGTCACCTACTGAAGCTTTCTTT.

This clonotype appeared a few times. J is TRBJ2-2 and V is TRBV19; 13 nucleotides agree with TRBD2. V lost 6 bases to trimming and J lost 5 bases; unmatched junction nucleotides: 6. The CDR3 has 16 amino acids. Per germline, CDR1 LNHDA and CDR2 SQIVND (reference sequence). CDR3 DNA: TGTGCCAGTAGAAAACTAGCGGGAGGGGCAACCGGGGAGCTGTTTTTT. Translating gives CASRKLAGGATGELFF.

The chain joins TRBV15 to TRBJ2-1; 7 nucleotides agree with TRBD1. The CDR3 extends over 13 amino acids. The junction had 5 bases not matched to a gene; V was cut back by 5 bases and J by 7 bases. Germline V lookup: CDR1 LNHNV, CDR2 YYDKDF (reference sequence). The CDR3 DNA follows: TGTGCCACCAGCCCGGACAGGTTAAATGAGCAGTTCTTC. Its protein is CATSPDRLNEQFF.

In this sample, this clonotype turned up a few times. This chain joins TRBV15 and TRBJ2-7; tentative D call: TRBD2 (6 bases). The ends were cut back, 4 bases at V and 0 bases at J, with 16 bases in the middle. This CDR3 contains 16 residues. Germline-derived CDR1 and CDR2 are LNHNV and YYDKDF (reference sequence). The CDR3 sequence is CATSKYVGGSSYEQYF. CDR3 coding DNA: TGTGCCACCAGCAAGTATGTGGGGGGTAGCTCCTACGAGCAGTACTTC.

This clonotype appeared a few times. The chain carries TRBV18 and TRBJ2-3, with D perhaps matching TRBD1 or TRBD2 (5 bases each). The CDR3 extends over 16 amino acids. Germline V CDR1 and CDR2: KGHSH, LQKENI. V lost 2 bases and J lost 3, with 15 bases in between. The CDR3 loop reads CASSPSPGRSTDTQYF. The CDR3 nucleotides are TGTGCCAGCTCACCATCCCCGGGACGGTCGACAGATACGCAGTATTTT. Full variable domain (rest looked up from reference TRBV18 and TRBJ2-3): NAGVMQNPRHLVRRRGQEARLRCSPMKGHSHVYWYRQLPEEGLKFMVYLQKENIIDESGMPKERFSAEFPKEGPSILRIQQVVRGDSAAYFCASSPSPGRSTDTQYFGPGTRLTVL.

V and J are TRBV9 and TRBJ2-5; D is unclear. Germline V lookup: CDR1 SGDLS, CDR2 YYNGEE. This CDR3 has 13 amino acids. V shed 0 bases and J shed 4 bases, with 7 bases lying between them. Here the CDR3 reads CASSVGQLETQYF. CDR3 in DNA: TGTGCCAGCAGCGTAGGTCAGTTAGAGACCCAGTACTTC.

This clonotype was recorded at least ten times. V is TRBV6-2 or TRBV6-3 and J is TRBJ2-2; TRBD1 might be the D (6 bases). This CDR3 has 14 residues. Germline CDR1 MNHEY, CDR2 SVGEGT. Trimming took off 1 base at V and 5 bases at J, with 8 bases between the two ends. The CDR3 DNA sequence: TGTGCCAGCAGTTACTTCCAGGGGACCGGGGAGCTGTTTTTT. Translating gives CASSYFQGTGELFF.

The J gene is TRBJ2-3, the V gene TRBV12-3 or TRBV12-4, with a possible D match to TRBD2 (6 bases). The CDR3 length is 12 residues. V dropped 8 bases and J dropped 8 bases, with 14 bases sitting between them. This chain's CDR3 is CASATGAVTQYF. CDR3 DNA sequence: TGTGCCAGCGCAACGGGAGCGGTTACGCAGTATTTT.